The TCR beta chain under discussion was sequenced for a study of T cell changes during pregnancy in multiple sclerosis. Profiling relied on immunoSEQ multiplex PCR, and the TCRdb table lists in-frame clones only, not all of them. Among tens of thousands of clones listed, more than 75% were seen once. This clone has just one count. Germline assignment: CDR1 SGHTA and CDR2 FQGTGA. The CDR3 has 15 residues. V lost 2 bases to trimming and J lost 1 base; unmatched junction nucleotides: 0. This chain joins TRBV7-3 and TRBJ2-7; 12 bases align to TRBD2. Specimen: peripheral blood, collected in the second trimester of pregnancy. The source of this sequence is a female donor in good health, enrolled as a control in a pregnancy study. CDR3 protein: CASSLLAGGSYEQYF. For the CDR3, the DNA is TGTGCCAGCAGCTTACTAGCGGGAGGGTCCTACGAGCAGTACTTC.